These T cell receptor beta chains were read from a single sample in a study of T cell changes during pregnancy in multiple sclerosis. TCRdb's table, derived via immunoSEQ multiplex PCR, lists solely in-frame clones and lacks some. Counted here are 25,000 to 35,000 clones, about 86% occurring once; the ten biggest clones make up around 0.78%. Sequenced material: CD4+ T cells from peripheral blood mononuclear cells, taken in the first trimester of pregnancy. The receptors derive from a female donor in good health, enrolled as a control in a pregnancy study. Both conserved end residues are part of each CDR3. The D gene is left open where the match is weak. Only part of the rows carry a size: once, few, many, or a class if the clone is expanded.

-	TRBV19	TRBJ1-5	-	CASRGQMNNQPQHF	TGTGCCAGCAGAGGACAGATGAACAATCAGCCCCAGCATTTT
-	TRBV7-2	TRBJ2-7	TRBD1	CASIIGQGSPYEQYF	TGTGCCAGCATCATAGGACAGGGAAGCCCCTACGAGCAGTACTTC
-	TRBV9	TRBJ1-3	-	CASSVGSSGNTIYF	TGTGCCAGCAGCGTAGGGAGCTCTGGAAACACCATATATTTT
-	TRBV19	TRBJ1-5	TRBD1	CASSVLLGTASNQPQHF	TGTGCCAGTAGTGTCCTATTGGGGACAGCCAGCAATCAGCCCCAGCATTTT
-	TRBV11-3	TRBJ1-3	-	CASSPRDYTIYF	TGTGCCAGCAGCCCCCGGGACTACACCATATATTTT
few	TRBV4-2	TRBJ2-3	TRBD1	CASSHPGQGNTDTQYF	TGTGCCAGCAGCCACCCGGGACAGGGGAACACAGATACGCAGTATTTT
medium-sized	TRBV7-2	TRBJ1-6	TRBD1	CASSGLPGQAFFGVTLHF	TGTGCCAGCAGCGGATTACCGGGACAGGCCTTCTTTGGGGTGACCCTCCACTTT
-	TRBV7-6	TRBJ2-7	-	CASSLRVYGEQYF	TGTGCCAGCAGCTTACGCGTCTATGGCGAGCAGTACTTC
-	TRBV5-6	TRBJ2-5	TRBD2	CASSLPTSGEQETQYF	TGTGCCAGCAGCTTGCCCACTAGCGGGGAACAAGAGACCCAGTACTTC
-	TRBV5-6	TRBJ1-6	-	CASSFSQQGYNSPLHF	TGTGCCAGCAGCTTTTCGCAACAGGGCTATAATTCACCCCTCCACTTT
few	TRBV2	TRBJ1-5	-	CASSTDSNQPQHF	TGTGCCAGCAGTACAGATAGCAATCAGCCCCAGCATTTT
-	TRBV7-2	TRBJ1-2	-	CASIQGAYGYTF	TGTGCCAGCATCCAAGGGGCTTATGGCTACACCTTC
-	TRBV12-5	TRBJ1-2	TRBD1	CASGLEAGTGGAYYGYTF	TGTGCTAGTGGTTTGGAAGCCGGGACAGGGGGCGCTTACTATGGCTACACCTTC
-	TRBV5-8	TRBJ1-5	-	CASSLERVQPQHF	TGTGCCAGCAGCTTGGAACGAGTCCAGCCCCAGCATTTT
-	TRBV7-3	TRBJ2-5	TRBD2	CASSPSGEAWGTQYF	TGTGCCAGCAGCCCAAGCGGGGAGGCCTGGGGGACCCAGTACTTC
-	TRBV6-5	TRBJ1-2	-	CASSYGGKYGYTF	TGTGCCAGCAGTTACGGGGGGAAATATGGCTACACCTTC
-	TRBV4-1	TRBJ2-1	TRBD2	CASSPLAITYNEQFF	TGCGCCAGCAGCCCACTAGCGATTACCTACAATGAGCAGTTCTTC
-	TRBV19	TRBJ2-7	-	CASSQDRETYEQYF	TGTGCCAGTAGTCAAGACAGAGAGACCTACGAGCAGTACTTC
-	TRBV7-9	TRBJ1-2	TRBD1	CASSSTRDSNYGYTF	TGTGCCAGCAGTTCAACCCGGGACAGCAACTATGGCTACACCTTC
-	TRBV2	TRBJ1-2	-	CASSAQGFNYGYTF	TGTGCCAGCAGTGCACAGGGTTTTAACTATGGCTACACCTTC
-	TRBV6-6	TRBJ2-2	-	CASRNSGMKTGELFF	TGTGCCAGCAGGAATTCAGGGATGAAGACCGGGGAGCTGTTTTTT
-	TRBV7-2	TRBJ2-6	-	CASSRGAVSGANVLTF	TGTGCCAGCAGCCGCGGGGCCGTCTCTGGGGCCAACGTCCTGACTTTC
-	TRBV14	TRBJ1-1	TRBD1	CASSAGGAVLEAFF	TGTGCCAGCAGCGCAGGGGGCGCCGTACTTGAAGCTTTCTTT